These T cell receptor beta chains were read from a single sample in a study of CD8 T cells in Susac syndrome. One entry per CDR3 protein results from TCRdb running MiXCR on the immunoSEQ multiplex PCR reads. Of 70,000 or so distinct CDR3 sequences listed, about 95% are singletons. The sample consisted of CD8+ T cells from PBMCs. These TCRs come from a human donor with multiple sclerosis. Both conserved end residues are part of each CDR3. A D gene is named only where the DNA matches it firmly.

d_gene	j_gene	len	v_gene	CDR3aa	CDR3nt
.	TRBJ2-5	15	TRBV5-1	CASSLEDVRRATQYF	TGCGCCAGCAGCTTAGAGGACGTCCGACGGGCGACCCAGTACTTC
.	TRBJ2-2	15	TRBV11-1	CASSDDRINTGELFF	TGTGCCAGCAGCGACGACAGGATTAACACCGGGGAGCTGTTTTTT
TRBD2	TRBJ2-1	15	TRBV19	CASMGLAGTYNEQFF	TGTGCCAGTATGGGACTAGCGGGAACCTACAATGAGCAGTTCTTC
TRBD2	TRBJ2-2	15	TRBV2	CASIAAGPLAGELFF	TGTGCCAGCATAGCAGCGGGGCCCCTCGCCGGGGAGCTGTTTTTT
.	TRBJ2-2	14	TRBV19	CASQKHSNTGELFF	TGTGCCAGCCAGAAACACTCGAACACCGGGGAGCTGTTTTTT
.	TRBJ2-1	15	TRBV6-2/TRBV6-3	CASSYAAGSYNEQFF	TGTGCCAGCAGTTACGCAGCGGGCTCCTACAATGAGCAGTTCTTC
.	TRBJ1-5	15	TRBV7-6	CASSLDTGYNQPQHF	TGTGCCAGCAGCTTAGATACAGGCTACAATCAGCCCCAGCATTTT
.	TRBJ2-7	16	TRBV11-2	CASSLRAASHSYEQYF	TGTGCCAGCAGCTTAAGGGCAGCCAGCCACTCCTACGAGCAGTACTTC
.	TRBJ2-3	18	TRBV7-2	CASSLGPSWRRGSDTQYF	TGTGCCAGCAGCTTAGGGCCAAGTTGGCGGAGGGGCTCAGATACGCAGTATTTT
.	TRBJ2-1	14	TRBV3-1	CASSLDGGNNEQFF	TGTGCCAGCAGCCTCGATGGTGGAAACAATGAGCAGTTCTTC
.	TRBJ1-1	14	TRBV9	CASSAGQLNTEAFF	TGTGCCAGCAGCGCCGGACAGCTGAACACTGAAGCTTTCTTT
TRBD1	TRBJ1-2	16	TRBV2	CASSEARPGQIYGYTF	TGTGCCAGCAGTGAAGCCCGCCCGGGACAGATCTATGGCTACACCTTC
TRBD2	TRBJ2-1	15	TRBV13	CASSSPGLAVNEQFF	TGTGCCAGCAGCTCACCGGGACTAGCGGTAAATGAGCAGTTCTTC
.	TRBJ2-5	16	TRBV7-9	CASTNPLGRSEETQYF	TGTGCCAGCACCAATCCACTTGGGAGGAGTGAAGAGACCCAGTACTTC
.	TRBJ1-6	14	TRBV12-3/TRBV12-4	CASSFPLSNSPLHF	TGTGCCAGCAGTTTTCCTCTGTCCAATTCACCCCTCCACTTT
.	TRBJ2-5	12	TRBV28	CASTPPRGTQYF	TGTGCCAGCACTCCCCCGAGGGGGACCCAGTACTTC
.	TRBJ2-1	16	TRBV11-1	CASSLELDSSYNEQFF	TGTGCCAGCAGCTTAGAACTGGACAGCTCCTACAATGAGCAGTTCTTC
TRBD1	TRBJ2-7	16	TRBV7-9	CASSFMPGTGGDEQYF	TGTGCCAGCAGCTTTATGCCCGGGACAGGGGGCGACGAGCAGTACTTC
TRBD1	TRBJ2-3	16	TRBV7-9	CASSFSRDRGSDTQYF	TGTGCCAGCAGCTTTTCCCGGGACAGGGGTTCCGATACGCAGTATTTT
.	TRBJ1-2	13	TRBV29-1	CSVEDSGTYGYTF	TGCAGCGTTGAAGATTCGGGGACCTATGGCTACACCTTC
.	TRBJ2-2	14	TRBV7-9	CASSLGTSTGELFF	TGTGCCAGCAGCCTCGGGACGTCCACCGGGGAGCTGTTTTTT
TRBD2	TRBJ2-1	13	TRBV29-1	CSVHLAGGYEQFF	TGCAGCGTTCATCTAGCGGGAGGGTATGAGCAGTTCTTC
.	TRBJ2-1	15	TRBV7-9	CASSLPGGLANEQFF	TGTGCCAGCAGCTTACCGGGGGGCCTGGCGAATGAGCAGTTCTTC
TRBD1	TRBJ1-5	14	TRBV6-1	CASSVQGAYQPQHF	TGTGCCAGCAGTGTTCAGGGGGCATATCAGCCCCAGCATTTT
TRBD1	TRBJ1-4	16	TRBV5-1	CASSLGQGSTNEKLFF	TGCGCCAGCAGCTTGGGACAGGGCTCAACTAATGAAAAACTGTTTTTT
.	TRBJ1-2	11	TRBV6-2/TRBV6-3	CASSYGSSNTF	TGTGCCAGCAGTTACGGCAGTTCCAACACCTTC